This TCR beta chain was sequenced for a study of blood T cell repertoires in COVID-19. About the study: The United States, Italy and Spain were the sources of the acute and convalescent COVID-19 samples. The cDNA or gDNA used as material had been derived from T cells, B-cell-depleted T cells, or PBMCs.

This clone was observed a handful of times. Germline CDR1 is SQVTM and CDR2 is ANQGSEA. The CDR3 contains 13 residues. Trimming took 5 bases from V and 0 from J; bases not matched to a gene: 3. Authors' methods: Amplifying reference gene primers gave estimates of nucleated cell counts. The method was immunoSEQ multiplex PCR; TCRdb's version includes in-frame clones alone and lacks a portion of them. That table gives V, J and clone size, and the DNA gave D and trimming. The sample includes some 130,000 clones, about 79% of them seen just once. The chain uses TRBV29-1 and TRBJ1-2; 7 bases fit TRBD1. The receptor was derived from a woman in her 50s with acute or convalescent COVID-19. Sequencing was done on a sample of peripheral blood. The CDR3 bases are TGCAGCGTTAGGGACAGCTCTAACTATGGCTACACCTTC. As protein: CSVRDSSNYGYTF.